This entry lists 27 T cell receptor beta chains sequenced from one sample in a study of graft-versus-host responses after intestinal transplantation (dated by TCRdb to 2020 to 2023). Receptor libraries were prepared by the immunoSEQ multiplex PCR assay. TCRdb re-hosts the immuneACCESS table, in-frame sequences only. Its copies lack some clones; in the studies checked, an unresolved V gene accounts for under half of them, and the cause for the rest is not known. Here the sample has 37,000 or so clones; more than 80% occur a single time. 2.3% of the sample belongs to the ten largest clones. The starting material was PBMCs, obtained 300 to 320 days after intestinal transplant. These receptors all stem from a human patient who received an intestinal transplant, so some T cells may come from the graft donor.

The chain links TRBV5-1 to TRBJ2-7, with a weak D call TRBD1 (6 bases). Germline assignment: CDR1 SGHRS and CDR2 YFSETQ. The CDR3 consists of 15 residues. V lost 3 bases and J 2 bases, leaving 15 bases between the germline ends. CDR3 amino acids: CASSSTGKPTYEQYF. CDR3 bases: TGCGCCAGCAGCTCAACAGGGAAGCCGACCTACGAGCAGTACTTC.

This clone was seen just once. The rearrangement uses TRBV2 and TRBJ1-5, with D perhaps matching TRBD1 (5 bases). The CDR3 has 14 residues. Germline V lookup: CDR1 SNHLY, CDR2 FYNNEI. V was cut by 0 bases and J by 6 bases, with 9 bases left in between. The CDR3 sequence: CASSEADGGQPQHF. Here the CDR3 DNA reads TGTGCCAGCAGTGAAGCGGATGGGGGTCAGCCCCAGCATTTT. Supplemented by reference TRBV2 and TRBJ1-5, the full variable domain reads EPEVTQTPSHQVTQMGQEVILRCVPISNHLYFYWYRQILGQKVEFLVSFYNNEISEKSEIFDDQFSVERPDGSNFTLKIRSTKLEDSAMYFCASSEADGGQPQHFGDGTRLSIL.

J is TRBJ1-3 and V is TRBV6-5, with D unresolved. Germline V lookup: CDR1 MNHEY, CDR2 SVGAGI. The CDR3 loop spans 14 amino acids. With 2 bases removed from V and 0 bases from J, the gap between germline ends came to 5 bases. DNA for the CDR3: TGTGCCAGCAGTTACAGGAGCTCTGGAAACACCATATATTTT. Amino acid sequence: CASSYRSSGNTIYF.

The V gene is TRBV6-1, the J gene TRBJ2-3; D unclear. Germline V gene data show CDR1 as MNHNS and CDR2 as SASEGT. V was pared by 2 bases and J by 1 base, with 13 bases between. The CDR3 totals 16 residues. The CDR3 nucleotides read TGTGCCAGCAGTGAATCCAGGACGGCTGGCACAGATACGCAGTATTTT. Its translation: CASSESRTAGTDTQYF.

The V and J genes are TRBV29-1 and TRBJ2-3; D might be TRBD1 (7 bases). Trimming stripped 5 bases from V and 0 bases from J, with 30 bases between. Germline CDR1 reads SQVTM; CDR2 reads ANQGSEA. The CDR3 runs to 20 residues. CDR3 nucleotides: TGCAGCGTTTACCAAGCGGTGGAGGGATCGACAGGGCGTAGCACAGATACGCAGTATTTT. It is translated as CSVYQAVEGSTGRSTDTQYF.

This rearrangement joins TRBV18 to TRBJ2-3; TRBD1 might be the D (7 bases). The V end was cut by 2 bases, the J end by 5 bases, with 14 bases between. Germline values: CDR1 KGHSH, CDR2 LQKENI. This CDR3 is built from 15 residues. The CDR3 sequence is CASSPWHRGGDTQYF. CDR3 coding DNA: TGTGCCAGCTCACCATGGCACAGGGGAGGAGATACGCAGTATTTT.

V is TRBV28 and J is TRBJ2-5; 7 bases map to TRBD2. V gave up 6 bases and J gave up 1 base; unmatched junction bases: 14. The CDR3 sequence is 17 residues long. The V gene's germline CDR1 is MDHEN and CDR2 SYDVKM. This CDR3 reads CASSPLDGAGFQETQYF. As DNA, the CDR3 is TGTGCCAGCAGCCCCTTAGATGGAGCGGGATTCCAAGAGACCCAGTACTTC.

The CDR3 loop reads CATSSLTGQRETQYF. The DNA of the CDR3 is TGTGCCACCAGCTCTTTAACAGGGCAACGAGAGACCCAGTACTTC. This chain joins TRBV15 and TRBJ2-5; D may be TRBD1 (6 bases). CDR1 and CDR2 (germline): LNHNV, YYDKDF (reference sequence). This CDR3 contains 15 residues. V was trimmed by 5 bases and J by 4 bases, leaving 17 bases between them.

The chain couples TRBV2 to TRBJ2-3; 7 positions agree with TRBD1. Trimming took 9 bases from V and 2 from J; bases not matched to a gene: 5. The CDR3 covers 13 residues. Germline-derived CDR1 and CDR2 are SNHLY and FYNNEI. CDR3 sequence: CASPGQLTDTQYF. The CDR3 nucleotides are TGTGCCAGTCCGGGACAGCTCACAGATACGCAGTATTTT.

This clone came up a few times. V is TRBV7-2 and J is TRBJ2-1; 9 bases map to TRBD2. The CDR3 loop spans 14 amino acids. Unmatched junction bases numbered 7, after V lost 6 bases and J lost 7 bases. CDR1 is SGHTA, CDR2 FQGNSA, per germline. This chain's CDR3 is CASRLTSGPNEQFF. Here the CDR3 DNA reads TGTGCCAGCAGGTTGACTAGCGGTCCGAATGAGCAGTTCTTC.

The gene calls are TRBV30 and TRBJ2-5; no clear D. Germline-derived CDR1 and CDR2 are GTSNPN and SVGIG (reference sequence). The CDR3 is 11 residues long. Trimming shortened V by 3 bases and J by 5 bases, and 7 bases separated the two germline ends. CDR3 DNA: TGTGCCTGGAGGGTGGGGGAGACCCAGTACTTC. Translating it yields CAWRVGETQYF.

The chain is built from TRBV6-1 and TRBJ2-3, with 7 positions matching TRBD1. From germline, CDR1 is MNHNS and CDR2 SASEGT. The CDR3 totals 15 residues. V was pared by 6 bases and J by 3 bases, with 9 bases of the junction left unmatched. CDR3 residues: CASRPTGTPTDTQYF. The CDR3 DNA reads TGTGCCAGCAGACCGACAGGGACCCCTACAGATACGCAGTATTTT.

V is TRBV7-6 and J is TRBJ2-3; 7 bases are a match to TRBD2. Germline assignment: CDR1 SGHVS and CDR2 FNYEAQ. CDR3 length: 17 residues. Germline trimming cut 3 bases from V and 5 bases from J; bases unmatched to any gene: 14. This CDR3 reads CASSFLAGSTSGDTQYF. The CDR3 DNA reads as TGTGCCAGCAGCTTTTTAGCGGGCTCTACCTCGGGAGATACGCAGTATTTT. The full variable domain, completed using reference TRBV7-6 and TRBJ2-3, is GAGVSQSPRYKVTKRGQDVALRCDPISGHVSLYWYRQALGQGPEFLTYFNYEAQQDKSGLPNDRFSAERPEGSISTLTIQRTEQRDSAMYRCASSFLAGSTSGDTQYFGPGTRLTVL.

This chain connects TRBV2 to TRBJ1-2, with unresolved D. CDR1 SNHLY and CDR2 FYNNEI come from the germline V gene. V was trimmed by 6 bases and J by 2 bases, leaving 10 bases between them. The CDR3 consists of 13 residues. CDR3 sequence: CASRPETNYGYTF. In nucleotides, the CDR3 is TGTGCCAGCAGGCCGGAGACGAACTATGGCTACACCTTC.

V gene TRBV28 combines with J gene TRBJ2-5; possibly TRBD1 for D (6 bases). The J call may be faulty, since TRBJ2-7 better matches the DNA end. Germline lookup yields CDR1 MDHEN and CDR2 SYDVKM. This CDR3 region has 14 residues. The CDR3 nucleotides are TGTGCCAGCACCAGACAGGTTAGCTCCTACGAGCAGTACTTC. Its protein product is CASTRQVSSYEQYF.

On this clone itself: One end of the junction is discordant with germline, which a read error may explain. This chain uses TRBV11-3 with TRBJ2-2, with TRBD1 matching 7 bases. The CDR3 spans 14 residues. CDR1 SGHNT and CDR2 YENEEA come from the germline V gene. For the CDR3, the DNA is TGTGCCAGCAGTTTAGGGGGCGCCACCGGGGAGCTGTTTTTT. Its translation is CASSLGGATGELFF.

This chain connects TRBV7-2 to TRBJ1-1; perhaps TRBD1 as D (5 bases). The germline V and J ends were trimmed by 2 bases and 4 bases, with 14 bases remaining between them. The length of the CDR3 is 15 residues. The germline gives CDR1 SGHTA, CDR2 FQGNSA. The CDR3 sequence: CASSLRGDGSTEAFF. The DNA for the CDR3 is TGTGCCAGCAGCTTAAGGGGCGATGGGAGCACTGAAGCTTTCTTT.

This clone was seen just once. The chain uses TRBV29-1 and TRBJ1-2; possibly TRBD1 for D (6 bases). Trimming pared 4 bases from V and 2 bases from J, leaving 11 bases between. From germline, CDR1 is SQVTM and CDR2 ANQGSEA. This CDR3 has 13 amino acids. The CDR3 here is CSVAGGANYGYTF. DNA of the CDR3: TGCAGCGTTGCCGGGGGCGCAAACTATGGCTACACCTTC.

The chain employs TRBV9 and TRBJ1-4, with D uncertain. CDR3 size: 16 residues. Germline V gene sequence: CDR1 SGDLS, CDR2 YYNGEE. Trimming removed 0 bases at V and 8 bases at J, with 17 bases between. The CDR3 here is CASSVEMGSGREKLFF. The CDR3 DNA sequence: TGTGCCAGCAGCGTAGAGATGGGCTCTGGACGGGAAAAACTGTTTTTT. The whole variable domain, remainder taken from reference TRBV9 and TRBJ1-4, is DSGVTQTPKHLITATGQRVTLRCSPRSGDLSVYWYQQSLDQGLQFLIQYYNGEERAKGNILERFSAQQFPDLHSELNLSSLELGDSALYFCASSVEMGSGREKLFFGSGTQLSVL.

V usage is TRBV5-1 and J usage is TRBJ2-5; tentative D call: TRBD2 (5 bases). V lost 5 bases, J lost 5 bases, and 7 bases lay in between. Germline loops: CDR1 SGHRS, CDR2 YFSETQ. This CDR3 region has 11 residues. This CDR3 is CASREAETQYF. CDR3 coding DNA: TGCGCCAGCAGGGAGGCTGAGACCCAGTACTTC.

This CDR3 reads CASNQGTDNSPLHF. Written as DNA, the CDR3 is TGTGCCAGCAATCAGGGGACGGATAATTCACCCCTCCACTTT. The chain links TRBV21-1 to TRBJ1-6; the table calls TRBD1, which could not be checked here. TRBV21-1 is a documented pseudogene. The CDR3 sequence is 14 residues long.

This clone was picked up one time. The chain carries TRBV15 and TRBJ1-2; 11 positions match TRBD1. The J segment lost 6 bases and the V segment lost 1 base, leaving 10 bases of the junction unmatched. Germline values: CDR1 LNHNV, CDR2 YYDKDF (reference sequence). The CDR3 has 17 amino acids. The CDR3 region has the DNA TGTGCCACCAGCAGAGTTATCATAAGGACAGGGGGCCATGGCTACACCTTC. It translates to CATSRVIIRTGGHGYTF.

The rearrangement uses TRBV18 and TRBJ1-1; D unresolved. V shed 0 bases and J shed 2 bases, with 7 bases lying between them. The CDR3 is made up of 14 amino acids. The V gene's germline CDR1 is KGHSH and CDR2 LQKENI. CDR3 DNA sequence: TGTGCCAGCTCACCACCGCCGGCTAACACTGAAGCTTTCTTT. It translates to CASSPPPANTEAFF.

DNA of the CDR3: TGTGCCAGCAGTTCACATACGACACTGCCCTATGGCTACACCTTC. Residues: CASSSHTTLPYGYTF. The chain carries TRBV27 and TRBJ1-2; D not certain. The V end lost 4 bases, the J end lost 4 bases, and 16 bases lay between the germline ends. Germline CDR1 reads MNHEY; CDR2 reads SMNVEV (reference sequence). The CDR3 extends over 15 amino acids.

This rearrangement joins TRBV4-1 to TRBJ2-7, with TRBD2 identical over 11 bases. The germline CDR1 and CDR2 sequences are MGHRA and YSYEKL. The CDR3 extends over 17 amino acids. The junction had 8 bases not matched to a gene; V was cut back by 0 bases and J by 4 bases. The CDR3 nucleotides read TGCGCCAGCAGCCAAGATCCCACTAGCGGGAGAAGTTACGAGCAGTACTTC. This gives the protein CASSQDPTSGRSYEQYF.

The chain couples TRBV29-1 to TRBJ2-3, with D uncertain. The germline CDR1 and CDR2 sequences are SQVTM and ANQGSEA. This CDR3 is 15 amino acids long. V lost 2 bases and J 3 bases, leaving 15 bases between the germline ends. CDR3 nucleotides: TGCAGCGTTGAACAGGCCGATCGCACTACAGATACGCAGTATTTT. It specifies CSVEQADRTTDTQYF.

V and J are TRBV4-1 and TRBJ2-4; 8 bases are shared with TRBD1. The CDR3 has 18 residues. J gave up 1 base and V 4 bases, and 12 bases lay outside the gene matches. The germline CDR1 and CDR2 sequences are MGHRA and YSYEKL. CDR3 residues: CASSPIVGGDRAKNIQYF. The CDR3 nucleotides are TGCGCCAGCAGCCCCATAGTCGGTGGGGACAGGGCCAAAAACATTCAGTACTTC.